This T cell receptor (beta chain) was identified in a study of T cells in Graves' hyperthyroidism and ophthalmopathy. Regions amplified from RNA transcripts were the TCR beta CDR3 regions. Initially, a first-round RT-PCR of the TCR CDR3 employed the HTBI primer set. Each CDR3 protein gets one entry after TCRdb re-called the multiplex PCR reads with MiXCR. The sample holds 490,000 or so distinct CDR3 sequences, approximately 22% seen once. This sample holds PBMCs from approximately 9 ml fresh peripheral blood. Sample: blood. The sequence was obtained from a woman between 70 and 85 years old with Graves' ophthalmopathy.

The CDR3 DNA reads as TGTGCCAGCATACCATTAGCGGGCGCGAACACCGGGGAGCTGTTTTTT. It specifies CASIPLAGANTGELFF. The chain has TRBV6-1 and TRBJ2-2; 7 positions agree with TRBD2. Trimming took 7 bases from V and 0 from J; bases not matched to a gene: 8. Germline assignment: CDR1 MNHNS and CDR2 SASEGT. The CDR3 consists of 16 residues.